This TCR beta chain was observed in a study of T cell changes during pregnancy in multiple sclerosis. Generated by immunoSEQ multiplex PCR, the TCRdb table keeps only in-frame clones and is missing some. The data hold approximately 100,000 clones, with roughly nine tenths observed a single time. Germline lookup yields CDR1 SGDLS and CDR2 YYNGEE. The CDR3 is 12 amino acids. The V end lost 0 bases, the J end lost 9 bases, and 9 bases lay between the germline ends. The sequenced sample was peripheral blood, obtained after pregnancy. The chain uses TRBV9 and TRBJ1-2; TRBD1 is a possible D gene (6 bases). The receptor was isolated from a female donor with multiple sclerosis, enrolled in a pregnancy study. The CDR3 spells CASSVDRARYTF. DNA for the CDR3: TGTGCCAGCAGCGTAGACAGGGCCCGCTACACCTTC. The whole variable domain, filled in from reference TRBV9 and TRBJ1-2, reads DSGVTQTPKHLITATGQRVTLRCSPRSGDLSVYWYQQSLDQGLQFLIQYYNGEERAKGNILERFSAQQFPDLHSELNLSSLELGDSALYFCASSVDRARYTFGSGTRLTVV.